These T cell receptor beta chains were read from a single sample in a study of metastatic and nonmetastatic thyroid tumors. TCRdb re-analyzed the PCR reads through MiXCR. The table includes approximately 19,000 clones, around 21% detected once. The specimen sequenced was blood. The receptors stem from a female donor with papillary thyroid cancer or a benign thyroid nodule (not recorded which). Some clones in this sample may be carry-over from other donors' samples. CDR3s include the opening cysteine and the closing phenylalanine or tryptophan. The order of the fields is clone size, D gene, V gene, CDR3 length, J gene, CDR3 DNA, CDR3 protein. The D gene is left open where the match is weak. Size tells how often a clone was seen (once, few, many) or the class of an expanded clone, and some rows leave it out.

many	NA	TRBV7-2	13	TRBJ2-3	TGTGCCAGCTCGGACACCTACACAGATACGCAGTATTTT	CASSDTYTDTQYF
few	TRBD1	TRBV5-1	16	TRBJ1-1	TGCGCCAGCAGTGGGGCAGGGGGCCGGTGGAACACTGAAGCTTTCTTT	CASSGAGGRWNTEAFF
many	NA	TRBV25-1	15	TRBJ2-3	TGTGCCAGCAGTGAAGCTCAGGGGTTTGCAGATACGCAGTATTTT	CASSEAQGFADTQYF
NA	NA	TRBV13	16	TRBJ2-5	TGTGCCATCAGCTCCACTCGTGGGGATAGGAAAGAGACCCAGTACTTC	CAISSTRGDRKETQYF
NA	NA	TRBV7-2	14	TRBJ2-3	TGTGCCAGCAGCTTAGACGGAAACACAGATACGCAGTATTTT	CASSLDGNTDTQYF
NA	TRBD2	TRBV12-5	16	TRBJ2-5	TGTGCTAGTTGCCTGAGGGGCGGGGGGGCCGGAGATACCCAGTACTTC	CASCLRGGGAGDTQYF
many	NA	TRBV7-8	15	TRBJ2-1	TGTGCCAGCAGCCTTATAGGTTCTGCCTACAATGAGCAGTTCTTC	CASSLIGSAYNEQFF
many	NA	TRBV12-3/TRBV12-4	13	TRBJ2-3	TGTGCCAGCACCCCCTTCGAGGGGGATACGCAGTATTTT	CASTPFEGDTQYF
many	TRBD2	TRBV12-3/TRBV12-4	18	TRBJ2-1	TGTGCCAGCAGTTTAAGGTTCGGGGTTAGCGGGGGTGGGGATGAGCAGTTCTTC	CASSLRFGVSGGGDEQFF
many	NA	TRBV4-2	16	TRBJ2-1	TGTGCCAGCAGCCAAGCGTCTTCTTTCTCCTACAATGAGCAGTTCTTC	CASSQASSFSYNEQFF
many	NA	TRBV13	15	TRBJ2-6	TGTGCCAGCAGCCCTACAGGGACTGGGGCCAACGTCCTGACTTTC	CASSPTGTGANVLTF
NA	TRBD1	TRBV13	13	TRBJ1-3	TGTGCCAGCAGCGAGGACAGGGCGTACACCATATATTTT	CASSEDRAYTIYF
medium-sized	TRBD2	TRBV6-2/TRBV6-3	18	TRBJ2-3	TGTGCCAGCAGCTTGGGACTAGCGGGAGGGGCCCCCACAGATACGCAGTATTTT	CASSLGLAGGAPTDTQYF
NA	NA	TRBV6-2/TRBV6-3	14	TRBJ2-2	TGTGCCAGCATTGACAGGCGGCTCGTCGGGGAGCTGTTTTTT	CASIDRRLVGELFF
few	NA	TRBV6-1	13	TRBJ2-7	TGTGCCAGCAGTCCGTCGACAGCCTACGAGCAGTACTTC	CASSPSTAYEQYF
many	NA	TRBV5-1	17	TRBJ2-3	TGCGCCAGCAGCTTGGCAGTTTCCGGGACCCCAACAGATACGCAGTATTTT	CASSLAVSGTPTDTQYF
many	NA	TRBV24-1	14	TRBJ1-2	TGTGCCACCAGTGATTTGCAAGTAGGCTATGGCTACACCTTC	CATSDLQVGYGYTF
many	NA	TRBV5-1	15	TRBJ1-2	TGCGCCAGCAGCTTGAGGGTCCAGGGAAACTATGGCTACACCTTC	CASSLRVQGNYGYTF
many	TRBD1	TRBV24-1	15	TRBJ1-2	TGTGCCACCAGTGATTGGGCAGGGGGCGCCTATGGCTACACCTTC	CATSDWAGGAYGYTF
many	TRBD2	TRBV4-1	14	TRBJ2-7	TGCGCCAGCGCCGGGCTAGCGGGGATCTACGAGCAGTACTTC	CASAGLAGIYEQYF
many	NA	TRBV7-9	15	TRBJ1-3	TGTGCCCACAACCCCGCCGGTCTCTCTGGAAACACCATATATTTT	CAHNPAGLSGNTIYF
many	TRBD2	TRBV24-1	14	TRBJ2-5	TGTGCCACCAGTGACGGGGGGTTCGTTCAGACCCAGTACTTC	CATSDGGFVQTQYF
many	NA	TRBV5-1	16	TRBJ1-1	TGCGCCAGCAGCTTGGGGGGAGACAGGAGAAACACTGAAGCTTTCTTT	CASSLGGDRRNTEAFF
many	NA	TRBV2	13	TRBJ1-5	TGTGCCAGCAGGTGGACTCCGGGGGAGCCCCAGCATTTT	CASRWTPGEPQHF
NA	NA	TRBV5-4	13	TRBJ2-5	TGTGCCAGCAGCCCTCAATCGCAGGAGACCCAGTACTTC	CASSPQSQETQYF
NA	TRBD2	TRBV6-5	16	TRBJ2-3	TGTGCCAGCAGTTCAGGACTAGCGGGAGACACAGATACGCAGTATTTT	CASSSGLAGDTDTQYF
many	NA	TRBV2	16	TRBJ1-1	TGTGCCAGCAGCGGCCTCGGACGGGCCAGGGGCACTGAAGCTTTCTTT	CASSGLGRARGTEAFF
many	TRBD1	TRBV7-7	13	TRBJ1-1	TGTGCTAGCAGCCGGGACAGGAACACTGAAGCTTTCTTT	CASSRDRNTEAFF
medium-sized	NA	TRBV6-2/TRBV6-3	13	TRBJ2-7	TGTGCCAGCCGATGGTGGGGTTCCTACGAGCAGTACTTC	CASRWWGSYEQYF
NA	NA	TRBV20-1	13	TRBJ1-6	TGCAGTGCTAGGTACGCCCCTGGGTCACCCCTCCACTTT	CSARYAPGSPLHF
many	NA	TRBV5-8	13	TRBJ2-5	TGTGCCAGCAGCCACAGGGTCCAGGAGACCCAGTACTTC	CASSHRVQETQYF
many	TRBD1	TRBV20-1	17	TRBJ2-7	TGCAGTGCTAGGGACAGGGGAGATCGTGACATGGACTACGAGCAGTACTTC	CSARDRGDRDMDYEQYF
NA	NA	TRBV6-2/TRBV6-3	12	TRBJ2-1	TGTGCCAGCTCAAAAGAGGTTTATGAGCAGTTCTTC	CASSKEVYEQFF
many	NA	TRBV20-1	17	TRBJ1-2	TGCAGTGCTAGAGCGGAGAAGATTGGGGGGCGCGCGGTTGGCTACACCTTC	CSARAEKIGGRAVGYTF
NA	TRBD1	TRBV5-1	16	TRBJ2-7	TGCGCCAGCAGCTTGGGGCCTGGGACAGGGGGCTCCGAGCAGTACTTC	CASSLGPGTGGSEQYF
NA	NA	TRBV28	13	TRBJ1-5	TGTGCCAGCGGTGCCATTCGGTGGCAGCCCCAGCATTTT	CASGAIRWQPQHF
NA	NA	TRBV28	12	TRBJ2-7	TGTGCCAGCAGTTTCGGGCCCTACGAGCAGTACTTC	CASSFGPYEQYF
NA	NA	TRBV5-1	15	TRBJ1-1	TGCGCCAGTACTAGCGGACAAAACCTGAACACTGAAGCTTTCTTT	CASTSGQNLNTEAFF
many	TRBD1	TRBV2	14	TRBJ1-4	TGTGCCAGCAGCCCGGGACAGGGGAAAGAAAAACTGTTTTTT	CASSPGQGKEKLFF
medium-sized	NA	TRBV12-3/TRBV12-4	14	TRBJ1-3	TGTGCCAGCAGTCCAGGGTTTAGAGGAAACACCATATATTTT	CASSPGFRGNTIYF